This TCR beta chain derives from a study of shared clonotypes between healthy human individuals. The CDR3 extends over 12 amino acids. V lost 6 bases, J lost 6 bases, and 12 bases lay in between. Germline CDR1 is MDHEN and CDR2 is SYDVKM. Into CD45RA+ naive and CD45RA-negative memory subsets, the CD4+ cells were split. Notes on the study in general: Despite large depth, sorted-subset datasets appeared incompletely sequenced. Estimated richness was generally greater in naive than memory subsets.

Concerning this clone: Its antigen is not known.

TCRdb's copy holds only in-frame clones and misses some; the assay was immunoSEQ multiplex PCR. The repertoire holds 600,000 to 800,000 clones, with roughly 72% as singletons. What was sequenced was memory CD4+ T cells sorted from blood. This sample's subset: CD45RA-negative fraction. The chain recombines TRBV28 with TRBJ2-7; maybe TRBD1 (6 bases). This TCR was sampled from a young woman in good health. The CDR3 DNA sequence: TGTGCCAGCAGAGCAGGGGTCGGCGAGCAGTACTTC. It encodes CASRAGVGEQYF.